This T cell receptor beta chain originates from a study of identical twins. In TCRdb, the 5' RACE reads were re-called with MiXCR into one record per CDR3 protein. The sample holds 1.5 million to 2 million distinct CDR3 sequences; about 30% are singletons and the top ten take about 0.27%. The CDR3 totals 14 residues. Trimming took 0 bases from V and 2 from J, leaving 7 bases between them. Looked up from germline, CDR1 is MNHEY and CDR2 is SMNVEV (reference sequence). Ten or more counts support this clonotype. Sequenced material: cord blood. This receptor was identified in a newborn girl in good health. The chain couples TRBV27 to TRBJ1-2; the D gene is possibly TRBD1 (6 bases). The CDR3 coding sequence is TGTGCCAGCAGTTTATCAGGGGGGAACTATGGCTACACCTTC. It specifies CASSLSGGNYGYTF.